The entry that follows covers one T cell receptor beta chain sequence. Its cognate antigen is unknown. Some clones are missing from TCRdb's copy, which holds only in-frame ones; the method was immunoSEQ multiplex PCR. The repertoire holds just under 80,000 clones, with about 91% as singletons. These data come from a study of a mutant IDH1 vaccine in newly diagnosed glioma. Study summary: The study gave patients eight vaccinations in weeks 1, 3, 5, 7, 11, 15, 19, 23. Those enrolled had earlier been treated with radiotherapy, temozolomide, or both, mostly both. Either 4-6 weeks after radiotherapy alone or alongside temozolomide, vaccination was begun.

Time point: week 5, during vaccination. Topical imiquimod was applied with each vaccine dose, which held 300 ug of mutant IDH1 20-mer peptide. Germline V lookup: CDR1 SGHRS, CDR2 YFSETQ. The CDR3 runs to 13 residues. V gave up 5 bases and J gave up 6 bases, with 13 bases separating them. The gene calls are TRBV5-1 and TRBJ2-3; D call uncertain. The clonotype originates from a woman in her forties or fifties with glioma. The specimen comprised PBMCs, sampled from a glioma patient whose treatment included an IDH1 peptide vaccine. CDR3 sequence reads: CASSTLPEDTQYF. CDR3 nucleotides: TGCGCCAGCAGTACGCTGCCGGAGGATACGCAGTATTTT. The full variable domain, in which reference TRBV5-1 and TRBJ2-3 provide the parts outside the CDR3, is KAGVTQTPRYLIKTRGQQVTLSCSPISGHRSVSWYQQTPGQGLQFLFEYFSETQRNKGNFPGRFSGRQFSNSRSEMNVSTLELGDSALYLCASSTLPEDTQYFGPGTRLTVL.